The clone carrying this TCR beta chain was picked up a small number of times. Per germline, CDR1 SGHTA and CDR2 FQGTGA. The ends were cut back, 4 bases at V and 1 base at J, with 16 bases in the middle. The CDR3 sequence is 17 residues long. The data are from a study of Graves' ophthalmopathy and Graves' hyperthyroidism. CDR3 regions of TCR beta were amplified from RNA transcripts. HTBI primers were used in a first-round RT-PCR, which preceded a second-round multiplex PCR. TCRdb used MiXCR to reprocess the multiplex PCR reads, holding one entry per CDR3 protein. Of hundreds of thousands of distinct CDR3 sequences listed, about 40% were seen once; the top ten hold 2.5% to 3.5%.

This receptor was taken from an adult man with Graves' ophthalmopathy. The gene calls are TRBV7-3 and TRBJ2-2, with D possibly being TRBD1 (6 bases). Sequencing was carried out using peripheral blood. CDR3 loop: CASSSNPGHLNTGELFF. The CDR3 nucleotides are TGTGCCAGCAGCTCCAATCCGGGACACCTGAACACCGGGGAGCTGTTTTTT.